This T cell receptor (beta chain) comes out of a study of shared clonotypes between healthy human individuals. The CDR3 is 14 amino acids. Germline lookup yields CDR1 SGHRS and CDR2 YFSETQ. The ends lost 2 bases at V and 0 bases at J; junction bases unmatched: 1. To note about this clone: Other DNA sequences of this sample code for an identical CDR3.

Terminally differentiated effector memory CD45RA+ cells were excluded by CCR7 positive selection of CD45RO-negative cells. The protocol was immunoSEQ multiplex PCR, while the TCRdb copy is restricted to in-frame clones and leaves out a portion. Of around 1.9 million clones in the sample, roughly 91% were seen once. The chain combines TRBV5-1 with TRBJ2-7; 8 nucleotides align to TRBD1. The sequencing input was naive CD8+ T cells from PBMCs. This sequence originates from a man between 18 and 29 years old in good health. Some clones in this sample may be carry-over from other donors' samples. CDR3 nucleotide sequence: TGCGCCAGCAGCTTCACAGGGGGCTCCTACGAGCAGTACTTC. It specifies CASSFTGGSYEQYF.